This is a list of T cell receptor beta chains from one sample in a study of blood T cell repertoires in COVID-19. Libraries were prepared by immunoSEQ multiplex PCR; TCRdb keeps only in-frame clonotypes and omits some of them. This table holds fewer than 400,000 clones, about 86% found once. The source material was PBMCs or T cells enriched from blood (not recorded which). Receptors were obtained from a woman aged 45-65 years who had recovered from COVID-19. Both conserved end residues are part of each CDR3. Each record gives: V gene, clone size, D gene, J gene, CDR3 protein, CDR3 DNA. D genes are given only for firm matches. The size entry is marked missing in some rows and otherwise reads once, few, many or a size class.

v_gene: TRBV28
abundance: NA
d_gene: NA
j_gene: TRBJ1-5
CDR3aa: CASRPQGYTNQPQHF
CDR3nt: TGTGCCAGCAGGCCACAGGGTTATACCAATCAGCCCCAGCATTTT

v_gene: TRBV5-1
abundance: NA
d_gene: NA
j_gene: TRBJ1-1
CDR3aa: CASSPAGNTEAFF
CDR3nt: TGCGCCAGCAGCCCTGCGGGGAACACTGAAGCTTTCTTT

v_gene: TRBV28
abundance: NA
d_gene: TRBD1
j_gene: TRBJ2-7
CDR3aa: CASSLTGASYEQYF
CDR3nt: TGTGCCAGCAGTTTGACAGGGGCGAGCTACGAGCAGTACTTC

v_gene: TRBV7-2
abundance: NA
d_gene: NA
j_gene: TRBJ1-1
CDR3aa: CASSLRGPAGAGNTEAFF
CDR3nt: TGTGCCAGCAGCTTAAGGGGTCCGGCGGGGGCTGGAAACACTGAAGCTTTCTTT

v_gene: TRBV7-2
abundance: NA
d_gene: TRBD2
j_gene: TRBJ2-7
CDR3aa: CASSLTSGGFYEQYF
CDR3nt: TGTGCCAGCAGCTTGACCAGCGGGGGATTCTACGAGCAGTACTTC

v_gene: TRBV4-1
abundance: NA
d_gene: NA
j_gene: TRBJ1-1
CDR3aa: CASSQELLRSGDEAFF
CDR3nt: TGCGCCAGCAGCCAAGAGTTGTTAAGGTCGGGGGACGAAGCTTTCTTT

v_gene: TRBV11-2
abundance: NA
d_gene: NA
j_gene: TRBJ1-1
CDR3aa: CASSLDPGSSDTEAFF
CDR3nt: TGTGCCAGCAGCTTAGATCCCGGCAGTAGCGACACTGAAGCTTTCTTT

v_gene: TRBV12-3/TRBV12-4
abundance: NA
d_gene: NA
j_gene: TRBJ1-1
CDR3aa: CASSLSTQTEAFF
CDR3nt: TGTGCCAGCAGTTTAAGTACCCAGACTGAAGCTTTCTTT

v_gene: TRBV7-9
abundance: few
d_gene: NA
j_gene: TRBJ2-7
CDR3aa: CASSFFSSYEQYF
CDR3nt: TGTGCCAGCAGCTTTTTCAGCTCCTACGAGCAGTACTTC

v_gene: TRBV5-1
abundance: NA
d_gene: NA
j_gene: TRBJ2-7
CDR3aa: CASSLALGAGGTYEQYF
CDR3nt: TGCGCCAGCAGCTTGGCCCTAGGGGCCGGTGGGACCTACGAGCAGTACTTC

v_gene: TRBV6-1
abundance: NA
d_gene: TRBD2
j_gene: TRBJ2-7
CDR3aa: CASSEGGEGYF
CDR3nt: TGTGCCAGCAGTGAAGGAGGGGAGGGGTACTTC